This is a list of T cell receptor beta chains from one sample in a study of CD4+ T cells in melanoma. The repertoire was sequenced with immunoSEQ multiplex PCR; TCRdb's copy has only in-frame clones and lacks some. In the table there are about 8,900 clones, about 72% of which are singletons. The sequenced material came from cells from a culture (not recorded whether cultured in vitro). The receptors were gathered from a human donor with melanoma. The conserved cysteine and the conserved F or W are not part of the CDR3 here. The listing skips clone size in some rows; elsewhere it reads once, few, many or a size class.

J	size	V	CDR3
TRBJ2-1	.	TRBV2	ASSVEGADNEQF
TRBJ2-1	.	TRBV7-6	ASSSLSLSSNEQF
TRBJ2-1	.	TRBV7-8	ASSLGPRGGAYNEQF
TRBJ1-1	once	TRBV5-4	ASSSRTGASAEAF
TRBJ1-2	.	TRBV9	ASTGGGKSAYGYT
TRBJ2-2	few	TRBV9	ASSPRTSLAGELF
TRBJ1-1	.	TRBV4-2	ASSMTGPNTEAF
TRBJ2-1	once	TRBV5-4	ASSLGNPRISYNEQF
TRBJ2-7	once	TRBV2	ASNSGSGEQY
TRBJ1-5	.	TRBV6-5	ASSYSTGEYQPQH
TRBJ1-5	.	TRBV30	AWSVTKGNQPQH
TRBJ2-5	.	TRBV5-1	ASSLKPDAGRVGTQY
TRBJ1-2	.	TRBV6-6	ASRSAGANYGYT
TRBJ1-5	few	TRBV7-2	ASSFGLYSNQPQH
TRBJ2-7	.	TRBV10-3	ASSSGRQYEQY
TRBJ2-7	.	TRBV7-9	ASSLIETGGSYEQY
TRBJ1-4	few	TRBV30	AWSAIKEKLF
TRBJ1-6	.	TRBV12-5	ASGLEERSPLH
TRBJ2-7	few	TRBV11-1	ASSMSGPYEQY
TRBJ1-1	.	TRBV7-2	ASSLMARAGTEAF
TRBJ2-1	once	TRBV30	AWIGSGGYNEQF
TRBJ2-7	.	TRBV6-1	ASRISPGTTYEQY
TRBJ2-7	.	TRBV4-1	ASSQDSGAASSYEQY
TRBJ1-2	.	TRBV6-6	ASSYGAQPNYGYT
TRBJ1-2	.	TRBV25-1	ASSSPGGLGGYT
TRBJ1-5	few	TRBV2	ASSLTGAEQPQH
TRBJ1-4	.	TRBV7-2	ASSEGGRPGEKLF
TRBJ1-2	.	TRBV7-9	ASSLTGSPSYGYT
TRBJ2-1	.	TRBV7-8	ASRRDTYNEQF
TRBJ2-5	.	TRBV7-3	ASSLTPDQETQY
TRBJ2-2	.	TRBV7-9	ASSLGGNTGELF
TRBJ2-3	.	TRBV2	ASGLRGSTDTQY
TRBJ2-7	few	TRBV7-8	ASSATGSRSEQY
TRBJ1-2	.	TRBV5-1	ASSLGPGEDYGYT
TRBJ2-5	few	TRBV7-9	ASSFYLAGEETQY
TRBJ1-2	.	TRBV4-1	ASSPSQGQANYGYT
TRBJ2-3	.	TRBV28	ASSLRQGGGTQY